This TCR beta chain was sequenced during a study of T cell changes during pregnancy in multiple sclerosis. The germline CDR1 and CDR2 sequences are MNHNS and SASEGT. This CDR3 has 14 amino acids. The V and J ends lost 1 base and 5 bases respectively, with 12 bases between them. TCRdb's copy holds only in-frame clones and misses some; the assay was immunoSEQ multiplex PCR. The table includes 45,000 to 55,000 clones, around 94% detected once. The specimen was CD8+ T cells from peripheral blood mononuclear cells, collected before pregnancy. The receptor comes from a female donor with multiple sclerosis, enrolled in a pregnancy study. V and J are TRBV6-1 and TRBJ2-7; TRBD2 might be the D (6 bases). The CDR3: CASSEGGDADEQYF. The CDR3 DNA follows: TGTGCCAGCAGTGAAGGCGGGGATGCGGACGAGCAGTACTTC.